Following are 26 T cell receptor beta chains from one sample sequenced in a study of beta chain features in type 1 diabetes. Expressed TCRB transcripts were sequenced, since all the RNA that had been isolated was reverse transcribed. Profiling relied on immunoSEQ multiplex PCR, and the TCRdb table lists in-frame clones only, not all of them. The sample gives about 330,000 clones, 9.5% to 11% of which show up once; 0.015% to 0.02% is in the top ten. The sequencing sample was made of naive CD4+ T cells from blood. These TCRs come from a woman in her thirties in good health.

The V gene is TRBV4-3, the J gene TRBJ2-7; 9 bases agree with TRBD1. The CDR3 sequence is 15 residues long. The V gene's germline CDR1 is LGHNA and CDR2 YSLEER. Trimming removed 2 bases from V and 5 bases from J; junction bases left unmatched: 7. CDR3 in DNA: TGCGCCAGCAGCCAACCGGGACAGGGCCCTAACGAGCAGTACTTC. Its translation is CASSQPGQGPNEQYF.

This clone turned up a few times. J is TRBJ1-5 and V is TRBV28, with D possibly matching TRBD1 (6 bases). The length of the CDR3 is 19 residues. V shed 7 bases and J shed 2 bases, with 27 bases lying between them. CDR1 and CDR2 from the germline V gene are MDHEN and SYDVKM. DNA of the CDR3: TGTGCCAGCAAACAAAACGGCAATCAGGGGAGAAGGCGCAATCAGCCCCAGCATTTT. Protein: CASKQNGNQGRRRNQPQHF.

The rearrangement links TRBV27 to TRBJ2-7, with 8 bases identical to TRBD1. The trim removed 8 bases at V and 5 bases at J, leaving 8 bases unmatched. In germline, CDR1 is MNHEY, CDR2 SMNVEV (reference sequence). The CDR3 loop spans 13 amino acids. CDR3 sequence reads: CASLSQGGNEQYF. The CDR3 DNA reads as TGTGCCAGCCTTTCACAGGGGGGCAACGAGCAGTACTTC.

The chain employs TRBV15 and TRBJ2-7; D is ambiguous. There are 15 residues in the CDR3. Between the trimmed V and J ends, which lost 0 bases and 2 bases, there was a span of 11 bases. Germline V gene sequence: CDR1 LNHNV, CDR2 YYDKDF (reference sequence). CDR3: CATSRDVPAAYEQYF. CDR3 DNA sequence: TGTGCCACCAGCAGAGACGTACCCGCGGCCTACGAGCAGTACTTC.

The CDR3 protein is CASSSGLAGGTEQFF. The DNA for the CDR3 is TGTGCCAGCAGCTCGGGACTAGCGGGAGGTACTGAGCAGTTCTTC. The chain has TRBV11-2 and TRBJ2-1; 15 bases align to TRBD2. The CDR3 is 15 amino acids. Losses at the gene ends were 4 bases for V and 9 bases for J; bases not matched to a gene: 4. Germline CDR1 SGHAT, CDR2 FQNNGV.

The rearrangement joins TRBV4-3 to TRBJ2-3; D ambiguous. The length of the CDR3 is 15 residues. Trimming removed 1 base at V and 0 bases at J, with 8 bases between. Looked up from germline, CDR1 is LGHNA and CDR2 is YSLEER. The CDR3: CASSQVFPSTDTQYF. Written as DNA, the CDR3 is TGCGCCAGCAGCCAAGTCTTCCCTAGCACAGATACGCAGTATTTT.

This clone has just a few counts. This rearrangement joins TRBV11-1 to TRBJ2-2, with 12 positions matching TRBD2. Germline V CDR1 and CDR2: SGHAT, FQDESV (reference sequence). The CDR3 runs to 17 residues. V trimming: 7 bases; J trimming: 5 bases; junction bases outside the gene matches: 11. The CDR3: CASIGLAGSRQTGELFF. In DNA, the CDR3 is TGTGCCAGCATCGGACTAGCGGGATCTCGCCAGACCGGGGAGCTGTTTTTT.

This clone was seen repeatedly, ten times or more. The V call is TRBV9, the J call TRBJ2-6; 12 bases agree with TRBD2. The CDR3 sequence is 18 residues long. Germline trimming cut 6 bases from V and 2 bases from J; bases unmatched to any gene: 9. Germline CDR1 SGDLS, CDR2 YYNGEE. The CDR3 DNA is TGTGCCAGCATGGGGCTGACTAGCGGGAGTGCTGGGGCCAACGTCCTGACTTTC. It codes for CASMGLTSGSAGANVLTF. Drawing the rest from reference TRBV9 and TRBJ2-6, the complete variable domain is DSGVTQTPKHLITATGQRVTLRCSPRSGDLSVYWYQQSLDQGLQFLIQYYNGEERAKGNILERFSAQQFPDLHSELNLSSLELGDSALYFCASMGLTSGSAGANVLTFGAGSRLTVL.

The chain uses TRBV9 and TRBJ2-7; D is unclear. Trimming took off 0 bases at V and 1 base at J, with 14 bases between the two ends. Germline V gene sequence: CDR1 SGDLS, CDR2 YYNGEE. This CDR3 region has 16 residues. In nucleotides, the CDR3 is TGTGCCAGCAGCGTAGTAGCCGACGTCTCTTCCTACGAGCAGTACTTC. It yields the protein CASSVVADVSSYEQYF.

The chain is built from TRBV27 and TRBJ2-7, with TRBD1 matching over 7 bases. In germline, CDR1 is MNHEY, CDR2 SMNVEV (reference sequence). V lost 6 bases, J lost 3 bases, and 8 bases stayed unmatched. This CDR3 is 14 amino acids long. The CDR3 sequence is CASSRDRINYEQYF. For the CDR3, the DNA is TGTGCCAGCAGCCGGGACAGAATAAACTACGAGCAGTACTTC.

This clone was counted between two and nine times. V usage is TRBV7-2 and J usage is TRBJ2-7; 10 nucleotides agree with TRBD1. The CDR3 sequence is 16 residues long. V lost 5 bases to trimming and J lost 3 bases; unmatched junction nucleotides: 10. CDR1 is SGHTA, CDR2 FQGNSA, per germline. The CDR3 loop is CASSLRGGTGDYEQYF. The CDR3 region has the DNA TGTGCCAGCAGCCTTAGAGGCGGGACAGGGGACTACGAGCAGTACTTC.

The V gene is TRBV7-2, the J gene TRBJ2-7; 14 bases fit TRBD2. This CDR3 is 17 amino acids long. The trim removed 2 bases at V and 3 bases at J, leaving 6 bases unmatched. CDR1 is SGHTA, CDR2 FQGNSA, per germline. CDR3 DNA sequence: TGTGCCAGCAGCTTATGGGCCGGGACTAGCGGGAGCTACGAGCAGTACTTC. Its protein is CASSLWAGTSGSYEQYF.

This clone was seen a handful of times. V is TRBV7-9 and J is TRBJ2-2; 8 bases line up with TRBD1. Germline assignment: CDR1 SEHNR and CDR2 FQNEAQ (reference sequence). Unmatched junction bases numbered 10, after V lost 3 bases and J lost 7 bases. CDR3 size: 16 residues. Here the CDR3 reads CASSFGIGQGIGELFF. The CDR3 region has the DNA TGTGCCAGCAGCTTTGGTATCGGACAGGGAATCGGGGAGCTGTTTTTT. Combining the CDR3 with reference TRBV7-9 and TRBJ2-2 gives the whole variable domain DTGVSQNPRHKITKRGQNVTFRCDPISEHNRLYWYRQTLGQGPEFLTYFQNEAQLEKSRLLSDRFSAERPKGSFSTLEIQRTEQGDSAMYLCASSFGIGQGIGELFFGEGSRLTVL.

This clone has a handful of counts. The chain is built from TRBV14 and TRBJ2-3, with TRBD2 matching 8 bases. V shed 0 bases and J 5 bases; nucleotides not matched to a gene: 10. This CDR3 is built from 17 residues. Germline CDR1 SGHDN, CDR2 FVKESK. CDR3 loop: CASSQDTSGLYGDTQYF. The CDR3 DNA is TGTGCCAGCAGCCAAGATACTAGCGGCCTCTATGGAGATACGCAGTATTTT. The full variable domain, completed using reference TRBV14 and TRBJ2-3, is EAGVTQFPSHSVIEKGQTVTLRCDPISGHDNLYWYRRVMGKEIKFLLHFVKESKQDESGMPNNRFLAERTGGTYSTLKVQPAELEDSGVYFCASSQDTSGLYGDTQYFGPGTRLTVL.

Only a few counts were recorded for this clone. CDR3 sequence: CASSEIGSSTDTQYF. CDR3 DNA: TGTGCCAGCAGCGAAATCGGGAGCAGCACAGATACGCAGTATTTT. This sequence joins TRBV7-9 and TRBJ2-3, with a tentative D call TRBD2 (6 bases). With 5 bases removed from V and 0 bases from J, the gap between germline ends came to 12 bases. Germline V gene sequence: CDR1 SEHNR, CDR2 FQNEAQ (reference sequence). The CDR3 extends over 15 amino acids.

The rearrangement uses TRBV7-9 and TRBJ2-7, with 9 bases aligning to TRBD2. The CDR3 spans 15 residues. Germline CDR1 is SEHNR and CDR2 is FQNEAQ (reference sequence). V was clipped by 5 bases and J by 5 bases; unmatched bases: 10. The CDR3 is CASSLLAGVMNEQYF. CDR3 nucleotide sequence: TGTGCCAGCAGCCTATTAGCGGGAGTAATGAACGAGCAGTACTTC.

There are a few counts of this clone. The CDR3 DNA is TGCGCCAGCAGCTCGACGGGACAGGGGGCGGATGGCTACACCTTC. Translating gives CASSSTGQGADGYTF. The gene calls are TRBV5-1 and TRBJ1-2; TRBD1 matches 12 bases. Trimming removed 3 bases from V and 6 bases from J; junction bases left unmatched: 6. The CDR3 is 15 residues long. Germline V gene data show CDR1 as SGHRS and CDR2 as YFSETQ. The full variable domain, completed using reference TRBV5-1 and TRBJ1-2, is KAGVTQTPRYLIKTRGQQVTLSCSPISGHRSVSWYQQTPGQGLQFLFEYFSETQRNKGNFPGRFSGRQFSNSRSEMNVSTLELGDSALYLCASSSTGQGADGYTFGSGTRLTVV.

The chain has TRBV7-2 and TRBJ2-3, with D maybe TRBD2 (6 bases). This CDR3 contains 17 residues. CDR1 and CDR2 from the germline V gene are SGHTA and FQGNSA. V lost 6 bases and J 1 base, leaving 20 bases between the germline ends. In DNA form, the CDR3 reads TGTGCCAGCAGTCGAAAGGGAGGCTCAGCCCGCACAGATACGCAGTATTTT. Encoded protein: CASSRKGGSARTDTQYF. The full variable domain, its missing parts supplied by reference TRBV7-2 and TRBJ2-3, is GAGVSQSPSNKVTEKGKDVELRCDPISGHTALYWYRQSLGQGLEFLIYFQGNSAPDKSGLPSDRFSAERTGGSVSTLTIQRTQQEDSAVYLCASSRKGGSARTDTQYFGPGTRLTVL.

This clone has only a few counts. Germline is not matched at one junction end, which may reflect a read error. The V gene is TRBV29-1, the J gene TRBJ2-1; 8 bases are shared with TRBD2. This CDR3 has 14 residues. Germline loops: CDR1 SQVTM, CDR2 ANQGSEA. The CDR3 spells CSESSGGSSNEQFF. CDR3 DNA sequence: TGCAGCGAGTCAAGCGGGGGATCCTCCAATGAGCAGTTCTTC.

The chain links TRBV29-1 to TRBJ2-3, with 8 bases fitting TRBD2. Trimming cost V 6 bases and J 2 bases; bases outside gene matches: 10. This CDR3 spans 15 amino acids. CDR1 and CDR2 from the germline V gene are SQVTM and ANQGSEA. DNA of the CDR3: TGCAGCGTGGGACCGGGACTAGGGAACACAGATACGCAGTATTTT. This sequence encodes CSVGPGLGNTDTQYF.

The J gene is TRBJ1-4, the V gene TRBV4-2, with D hard to call. The CDR3 runs 16 residues. V was trimmed by 4 bases and J by 0 bases, leaving 12 bases between them. From germline, CDR1 is LGHNA and CDR2 YNFKEQ. The CDR3 sequence: CASSPQAGATNEKLFF. The CDR3 bases are TGTGCCAGCAGCCCCCAAGCCGGTGCAACTAATGAAAAACTGTTTTTT.

V is TRBV29-1 and J is TRBJ2-7, with a weak D call TRBD2 (6 bases). The CDR3 is 14 amino acids. With 4 bases removed from V and 2 bases from J, the gap between germline ends came to 15 bases. The germline CDR1 and CDR2 sequences are SQVTM and ANQGSEA. The CDR3 region is CSVARAAGTYEQYF. The DNA of the CDR3 is TGCAGCGTTGCCCGAGCGGCGGGGACCTACGAGCAGTACTTC.

The rearrangement links TRBV7-2 to TRBJ2-1; D perhaps matches TRBD2 (5 bases). Germline assignment: CDR1 SGHTA and CDR2 FQGNSA. This CDR3 spans 16 amino acids. V lost 2 bases and J 0 bases, leaving 11 bases between the germline ends. Here the CDR3 DNA reads TGTGCCAGCAGCTTACAAGGACTGAGCTCCTACAATGAGCAGTTCTTC. Residues: CASSLQGLSSYNEQFF. Supplemented by reference TRBV7-2 and TRBJ2-1, the full variable domain reads GAGVSQSPSNKVTEKGKDVELRCDPISGHTALYWYRQSLGQGLEFLIYFQGNSAPDKSGLPSDRFSAERTGGSVSTLTIQRTQQEDSAVYLCASSLQGLSSYNEQFFGPGTRLTVL.

This clone was observed a few times. The chain uses TRBV7-6 and TRBJ2-7, with TRBD1 as a possible D gene (5 bases). V lost 8 bases, J lost 2 bases, and 13 bases lay in between. The CDR3 runs to 13 residues. From germline, CDR1 is SGHVS and CDR2 FNYEAQ. The CDR3 nucleotides are TGTGCCAGCTGCCAGGGCCCGCCCTACGAGCAGTACTTC. Encoded protein: CASCQGPPYEQYF.

A few counts support this clone. The J gene is TRBJ2-7, the V gene TRBV6-1, with TRBD2 as a possible D gene (6 bases). Germline lookup yields CDR1 MNHNS and CDR2 SASEGT. This CDR3 has 15 amino acids. The V and J ends lost 0 bases and 2 bases respectively, with 11 bases between them. CDR3 nucleotide sequence: TGTGCCAGCAGTGAAGCGGAGGGGTTAACCTACGAGCAGTACTTC. Its translation is CASSEAEGLTYEQYF.

The chain joins TRBV7-2 to TRBJ1-2, with 8 bases matching TRBD1. The CDR3 covers 15 residues. Germline V CDR1 and CDR2: SGHTA, FQGNSA. Trimming at V came to 5 bases and at J to 0 bases, leaving 5 bases not matched to a gene. CDR3 DNA sequence: TGTGCCAGCAGCCCGGGACAGGCCGCTAACTATGGCTACACCTTC. Its protein product is CASSPGQAANYGYTF.